This TCR beta chain originates from a study of T-cell reconstitution after alpha-beta-depleted transplantation in children. Study-wide results and caveats: It was newly produced T cells that mostly accounted for T-cell counts and diversity one year after transplant. Some patients' high day-60 TCRbeta diversity was attributed to recipient cells surviving conditioning.

It was with unique molecular identifiers that the TCRbeta library was prepared. TCRdb analysed the PCR reads with MiXCR anew, one entry per CDR3 protein. This repertoire shows some 200,000 distinct CDR3 sequences, about 8.7% found once; its top ten account for less than 40%. Points on this clonotype: Its antigen is unknown.

Sequences were derived from PBMCs, mostly from graft donor cells, sampled 360 days after TCRalphabeta/CD19-depleted stem cell transplant. The TCR originated in a male patient between 2 and 10 years old who had a stem cell transplant for acute myeloid leukemia, so the T cells may come from the graft donor.

CDR3 DNA sequence: TGTGCCAGCAGCGACAGCCGAGAAGCTTTCTTT. Translated: CASSDSREAFF. This chain uses TRBV7-6 with TRBJ1-1; weak D call: TRBD1 (5 bases). V lost 5 bases to trimming and J lost 8 bases, with 9 bases between them. Germline V gene sequence: CDR1 SGHVS, CDR2 FNYEAQ. The CDR3 is made up of 11 amino acids. The variable domain in full, completed from reference TRBV7-6 and TRBJ1-1, reads GAGVSQSPRYKVTKRGQDVALRCDPISGHVSLYWYRQALGQGPEFLTYFNYEAQQDKSGLPNDRFSAERPEGSISTLTIQRTEQRDSAMYRCASSDSREAFFGQGTRLTVV.